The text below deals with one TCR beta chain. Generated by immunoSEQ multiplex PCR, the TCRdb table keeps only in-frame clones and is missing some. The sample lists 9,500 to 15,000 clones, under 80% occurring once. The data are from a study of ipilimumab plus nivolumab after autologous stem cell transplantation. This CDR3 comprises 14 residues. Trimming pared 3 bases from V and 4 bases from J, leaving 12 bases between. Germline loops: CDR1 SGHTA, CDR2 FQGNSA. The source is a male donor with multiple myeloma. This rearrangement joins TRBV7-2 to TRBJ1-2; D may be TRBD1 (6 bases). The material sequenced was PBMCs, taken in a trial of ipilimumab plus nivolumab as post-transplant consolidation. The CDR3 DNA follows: TGTGCCAGCAGCTTCTCAGGGGAGGGCTATGGCTACACCTTC. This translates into CASSFSGEGYGYTF.